This TCR beta chain emerged from a study of blood T cell repertoires in COVID-19. Looking at the study overall: In each case, the material was cDNA or gDNA derived from T cells, B-cell-depleted T cells, or PBMCs.

Per the original data handling: Using reference gene primer amplification, nucleated cell counts were estimated. This table comes from immunoSEQ multiplex PCR, and its TCRdb copy is limited to in-frame clones, with some not included. That table is the source of V, J and clone size, and D and trimming were worked out from the DNA. The sample has under 300,000 clones; almost 85% are singletons. The germline V gene has CDR1 LGHDT and CDR2 YNNKEL (reference sequence). Germline trimming cut 2 bases from V and 2 bases from J; bases unmatched to any gene: 10. CDR3 length: 17 amino acids. The chain carries TRBV3-1 (or the pseudogene TRBV3-2) and TRBJ2-7; 9 bases are shared with TRBD1. The source of this sequence is a man in his fifties with acute or convalescent COVID-19. Sequencing was done on a sample of peripheral blood. Written as DNA, the CDR3 is TGTGCCAGCAGCCAATCCGAGATTGGGACAGGGACCTACGAGCAGTACTTC. Its translation: CASSQSEIGTGTYEQYF.